A selection of T cell receptor beta chains follows, all from one sample in a study of T cell clonotyping in hematopoietic cell transplantation. Here immunoSEQ multiplex PCR was the method, and the copy in TCRdb shows in-frame clones only, minus some. This sample has approximately 28,000 clones, with approximately 82% found just once. Specimen: peripheral blood mononuclear cells, collected before stem cell transplant. Source of these receptors: a woman in her fifties or sixties with acute myeloid leukemia. Some clones in this sample may be carry-over from other donors' samples. CDR3s include the opening cysteine and the closing phenylalanine or tryptophan. A D gene is named only where the DNA matches it firmly. Where a row states a size, it is once, few, many or the class of an expanded clone; other rows omit it.

V gene	D gene	CDR3 length	clone size	J gene	CDR3 protein	CDR3 DNA
TRBV9	TRBD2	18	-	TRBJ2-7	CASSKGGLATAASYEQYF	TGTGCCAGCAGCAAAGGGGGACTAGCCACGGCGGCCTCCTACGAGCAGTACTTC
TRBV11-2	-	15	-	TRBJ2-3	CASASTSGGTDTQYF	TGTGCCAGCGCAAGCACCTCGGGGGGCACAGATACGCAGTATTTT
TRBV27	-	14	-	TRBJ2-7	CASRESSLSYEQYF	TGTGCCAGCAGGGAGTCTAGCCTCTCCTACGAGCAGTACTTC
TRBV5-6	TRBD1	14	-	TRBJ1-2	CASSFRTGAGGYTF	TGTGCCAGCAGCTTTAGGACAGGGGCCGGGGGCTACACCTTC
TRBV19	TRBD1	14	-	TRBJ2-7	CASTPGQATYEQYF	TGTGCCAGTACCCCGGGACAGGCCACCTACGAGCAGTACTTC
TRBV14	TRBD1	17	-	TRBJ2-3	CASSQADRWTSTDTQYF	TGTGCCAGCAGCCAAGCGGACAGGTGGACTAGCACAGATACGCAGTATTTT
TRBV19	TRBD2	15	-	TRBJ2-1	CASSKSGGGYNEQFF	TGTGCCAGTAGTAAAAGCGGGGGGGGCTACAATGAGCAGTTCTTC
TRBV2	TRBD1	14	-	TRBJ1-4	CASSERGQNEKLFF	TGTGCCAGCAGTGAAAGGGGACAGAATGAAAAACTGTTTTTT
TRBV7-2	-	11	few	TRBJ1-1	CASGGTGRAFF	TGTGCCAGCGGGGGCACGGGACGAGCTTTCTTT
TRBV20-1	-	11	-	TRBJ2-1	CSARTEREQFF	TGCAGTGCCCGGACGGAGCGGGAGCAGTTCTTC
TRBV7-2	TRBD1	19	once	TRBJ1-3	CASSEKLGTGRTSGNTIYF	TGTGCCAGCAGCGAAAAACTAGGGACAGGTCGGACCTCTGGAAACACCATATATTTT
TRBV5-6	-	14	-	TRBJ2-7	CASSSRDTSYEQYF	TGTGCCAGCAGCTCCCGGGACACGTCCTACGAGCAGTACTTC
TRBV7-2	-	14	-	TRBJ2-3	CASSLVPGTDTQYF	TGTGCCAGCAGCTTAGTACCAGGCACAGATACGCAGTATTTT
TRBV4-1	-	18	few	TRBJ1-5	CASSQDLLSYSSYQPQHF	TGCGCCAGCAGCCAAGATCTACTATCGTACAGTAGTTATCAGCCCCAGCATTTT
TRBV5-1	-	15	few	TRBJ1-4	CASRLRAGSNEKLFF	TGCGCCAGCCGCCTAAGGGCAGGGAGTAATGAAAAACTGTTTTTT
TRBV4-3	-	16	medium-sized	TRBJ1-2	CASSPRATGSVYGYTF	TGCGCCAGCAGCCCCAGAGCGACAGGAAGTGTTTATGGCTACACCTTC
TRBV19	TRBD2	16	-	TRBJ2-5	CASSMVVAGGQETQYF	TGTGCCAGTAGTATGGTGGTAGCGGGAGGCCAAGAGACCCAGTACTTC